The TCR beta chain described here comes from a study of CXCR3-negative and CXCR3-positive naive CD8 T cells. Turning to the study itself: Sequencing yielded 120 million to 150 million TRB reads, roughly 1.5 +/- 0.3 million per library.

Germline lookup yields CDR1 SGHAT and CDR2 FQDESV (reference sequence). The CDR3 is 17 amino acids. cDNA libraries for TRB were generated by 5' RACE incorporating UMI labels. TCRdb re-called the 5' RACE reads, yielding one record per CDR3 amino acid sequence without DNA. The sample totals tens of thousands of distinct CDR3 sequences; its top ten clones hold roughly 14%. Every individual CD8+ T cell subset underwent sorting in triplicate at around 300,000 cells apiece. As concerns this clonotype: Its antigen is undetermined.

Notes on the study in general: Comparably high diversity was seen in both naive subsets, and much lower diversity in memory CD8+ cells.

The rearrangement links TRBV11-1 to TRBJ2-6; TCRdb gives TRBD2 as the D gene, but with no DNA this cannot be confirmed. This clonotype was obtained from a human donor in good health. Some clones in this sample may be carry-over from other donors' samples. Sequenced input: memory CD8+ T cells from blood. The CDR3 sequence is CASSLRPASVGANVLTF.